The sequence of this T cell receptor beta chain was determined in a study of blood T cell repertoires in COVID-19. Study processing details: Estimates of nucleated cell counts were drawn from the amplification of reference gene primers. Sequenced by immunoSEQ multiplex PCR; TCRdb stores in-frame clones only, minus some. The V and J calls and the clone size are those of that table, but D and trimming were determined from the DNA. The table shows approximately 230,000 clones, with 65% to 85% occurring only once. V lost 1 base and J 13 bases, leaving 9 bases between the germline ends. CDR3 length equals 12 residues. Germline V CDR1 and CDR2: SGHKS, YYEKEE (reference sequence).

The chain has TRBV5-5 and TRBJ1-6; unclear D gene. Material for sequencing was peripheral blood. This receptor was obtained from a man older than 75 with acute or convalescent COVID-19. The CDR3 bases are TGTGCCAGCAGCTTGTTGAATGGCCCCCTCCACTTT. Encoded protein: CASSLLNGPLHF.